What follows are 12 T cell receptor beta chains derived from one specimen sequenced in a study of T cell repertoires in cytomegalovirus infection. TCRdb called the reads again in MiXCR, with one record for every CDR3 protein. The repertoire holds around 320,000 distinct CDR3 sequences, with over 7.5% as singletons. Material: PBMCs. The receptor set was obtained from a human donor in good health (CMV status not recorded). Some clones in this sample may be carry-over from other donors' samples.

The V call is TRBV4-3, the J call TRBJ2-1, with 11 bases matching TRBD2. The CDR3 extends over 17 amino acids. The germline V gene encodes CDR1 LGHNA and CDR2 YSLEER. Unmatched junction bases numbered 7, after V lost 0 bases and J lost 6 bases. The CDR3 DNA reads as TGCGCCAGCAGCCAAGATCCCCTAGCGGGAGGACCCAATGAGCAGTTCTTC. Residues: CASSQDPLAGGPNEQFF.

This clonotype was counted at least ten times. The rearrangement links TRBV7-9 to TRBJ2-2, with D perhaps TRBD1 or TRBD2 (5 bases each). Germline CDR1 and CDR2: SEHNR and FQNEAQ (reference sequence). The CDR3 extends over 15 amino acids. Trimming shortened V by 7 bases and J by 6 bases, and 18 bases separated the two germline ends. DNA of the CDR3: TGTGCCAGCACCTACCGGGACGGACTGTCCGGGGAGCTGTTTTTT. Its translation: CASTYRDGLSGELFF.

The rearrangement joins TRBV7-2 to TRBJ2-3; the match to TRBD2 covers 7 bases. The CDR3 covers 17 residues. The trim removed 1 base at V and 0 bases at J, leaving 7 bases unmatched. Germline CDR1 SGHTA, CDR2 FQGNSA. The CDR3 nucleotides read TGTGCCAGCAGCTTAGTGAATCGGGGGGTGAGCACAGATACGCAGTATTTT. Amino acid sequence: CASSLVNRGVSTDTQYF. The variable domain in full, with the rest retrieved from reference TRBV7-2 and TRBJ2-3, is GAGVSQSPSNKVTEKGKDVELRCDPISGHTALYWYRQSLGQGLEFLIYFQGNSAPDKSGLPSDRFSAERTGGSVSTLTIQRTQQEDSAVYLCASSLVNRGVSTDTQYFGPGTRLTVL.

This clonotype occurred many times. The chain is built from TRBV11-2 and TRBJ1-3; 8 bases are shared with TRBD1. Trimming removed 2 bases from V and 1 base from J; junction bases left unmatched: 1. CDR3 length: 15 residues. The germline V gene encodes CDR1 SGHAT and CDR2 FQNNGV. The CDR3 bases are TGTGCCAGCAGCTTAAGACAGGGGTCTGGAAACACCATATATTTT. Translation gives CASSLRQGSGNTIYF.

This clonotype has a count of ten or more. This chain uses TRBV7-9 with TRBJ2-1, with no clear D. The V and J ends lost 0 bases and 9 bases respectively, with 9 bases between them. CDR3 length: 13 residues. Germline values: CDR1 SEHNR, CDR2 FQNEAQ (reference sequence). CDR3 sequence: CASSLAGNGEQFF. The CDR3 bases are TGTGCCAGCAGCTTAGCAGGGAACGGTGAGCAGTTCTTC.

The chain employs TRBV28 and TRBJ2-1; D may be TRBD1 or TRBD2 (5 bases each). CDR1 and CDR2 (germline): MDHEN, SYDVKM. There are 16 residues in the CDR3. Trimming stripped 7 bases from V and 0 bases from J, with 16 bases between. CDR3 residues: CASMGQRDRSYNEQFF. CDR3 in DNA: TGTGCCAGCATGGGGCAAAGGGACCGCTCCTACAATGAGCAGTTCTTC.

This clonotype was observed many times. The chain is built from TRBV4-2 and TRBJ1-3; tentatively, D is TRBD1 (5 bases). V lost 2 bases and J lost 0, with 17 bases in between. The CDR3 extends over 18 amino acids. The germline V gene encodes CDR1 LGHNA and CDR2 YNFKEQ. As DNA, the CDR3 is TGTGCCAGCAGCCAAATTATTCCAGGGTCCGTCTCTGGAAACACCATATATTTT. Its protein product is CASSQIIPGSVSGNTIYF.

In this sample, this clonotype turned up many times. J is TRBJ2-3 and V is TRBV2, with TRBD2 matching 10 bases. Trimming removed 1 base from V and 14 bases from J; junction bases left unmatched: 6. In germline, CDR1 is SNHLY, CDR2 FYNNEI. The CDR3 extends over 13 amino acids. CDR3 region: CASSEDLAGAPYF. DNA of the CDR3: TGTGCCAGCAGTGAAGATCTAGCGGGAGCCCCGTATTTT. The variable domain in full, completed from reference TRBV2 and TRBJ2-3, reads EPEVTQTPSHQVTQMGQEVILRCVPISNHLYFYWYRQILGQKVEFLVSFYNNEISEKSEIFDDQFSVERPDGSNFTLKIRSTKLEDSAMYFCASSEDLAGAPYFGPGTRLTVL.

This clonotype has more than one count but fewer than ten. The V call is TRBV5-4, the J call TRBJ2-7; D not certain. The germline CDR1 and CDR2 sequences are SGHNT and YYREEE (reference sequence). CDR3 length: 15 amino acids. The V end lost 1 base, the J end lost 4 bases, and 15 bases lay between the germline ends. The CDR3 loop reads CASSLWGSGRYEQYF. CDR3 coding DNA: TGTGCCAGCAGCTTGTGGGGTTCAGGCCGTTACGAGCAGTACTTC.

This clonotype occurred a few times. The CDR3: CASSMSGTGPSTDTQYF. DNA of the CDR3: TGTGCCAGCAGCATGTCCGGGACAGGTCCTAGCACAGATACGCAGTATTTT. V is TRBV7-9 and J is TRBJ2-3; TRBD1 matches 8 bases. Trimming at V came to 5 bases and at J to 0 bases, leaving 10 bases not matched to a gene. The CDR3 is made up of 17 amino acids. CDR1 SEHNR and CDR2 FQNEAQ come from the germline V gene (reference sequence).

This clonotype was recorded many times. This CDR3 is CASSLAGVSQYF. The CDR3 DNA follows: TGTGCCAGCAGCTTAGCGGGCGTGTCCCAGTACTTC. The chain employs TRBV7-2 and TRBJ2-5; D gene uncertain. The CDR3 extends over 12 amino acids. Germline V gene sequence: CDR1 SGHTA, CDR2 FQGNSA. Deletions cut 0 bases from V and 9 bases from J, with 8 bases between.

This rearrangement joins TRBV7-3 to TRBJ2-7; TRBD2 matches 9 bases. V was pared by 5 bases and J by 7 bases, with 12 bases of the junction left unmatched. The CDR3 covers 15 residues. In germline, CDR1 is SGHTA, CDR2 FQGTGA. CDR3 sequence (DNA): TGTGCCAGCAGCCCCCTCGGCGGGGGGGCAGGGGAGCAGTACTTC. It codes for CASSPLGGGAGEQYF.